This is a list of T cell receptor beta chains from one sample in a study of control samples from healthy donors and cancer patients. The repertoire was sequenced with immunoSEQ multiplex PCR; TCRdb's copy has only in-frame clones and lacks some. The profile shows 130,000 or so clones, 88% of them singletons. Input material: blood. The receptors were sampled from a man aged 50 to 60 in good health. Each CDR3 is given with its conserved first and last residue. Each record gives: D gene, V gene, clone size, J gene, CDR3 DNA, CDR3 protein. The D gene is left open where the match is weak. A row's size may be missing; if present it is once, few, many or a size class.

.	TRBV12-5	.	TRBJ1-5	TGTGCTAGTGGTTTCCAACAACAGGACAGAAGAAATCAGCCCCAGCATTTT	CASGFQQQDRRNQPQHF
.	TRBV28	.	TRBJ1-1	TGTGCCAGCACCTCCAACCCAGCCACAGGGAACACTGAAGCTTTCTTT	CASTSNPATGNTEAFF
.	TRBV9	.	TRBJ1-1	TGTGCCAGCAGCGTAGGTAGGCAGGCCAACACTGAAGCTTTCTTT	CASSVGRQANTEAFF
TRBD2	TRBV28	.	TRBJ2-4	TGTGCCAGCAGTTTCCGACTAGCGGGGGGAACGAAAGCCAAAAACATTCAGTACTTC	CASSFRLAGGTKAKNIQYF
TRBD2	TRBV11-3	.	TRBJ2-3	TGTGCCAGCAGCCACTGGACTAGCGGGGGGGGCACAGATACGCAGTATTTT	CASSHWTSGGGTDTQYF
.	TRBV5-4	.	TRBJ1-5	TGTGCCAGCAGCCCACTCCAGGGTGAAAGCAATCAGCCCCAGCATTTT	CASSPLQGESNQPQHF
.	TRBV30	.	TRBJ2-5	TGTGCCTGGAGTGATCCCCCGGGTGGCGAGACCCAGTACTTC	CAWSDPPGGETQYF
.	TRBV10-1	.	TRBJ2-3	TGCGCCAGCAGTGAGTACAGGTGGGCAGATACGCAGTATTTT	CASSEYRWADTQYF
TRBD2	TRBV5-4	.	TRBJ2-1	TGTGCCAGCAGCCCCGGAGGCCTAGCGGGGGGGCTGGGAAATGAGCAGTTCTTC	CASSPGGLAGGLGNEQFF
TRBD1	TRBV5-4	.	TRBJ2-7	TGTGCCAGCAGTTTACCGGGACAGGGGGCCTACGAGCAGTACTTC	CASSLPGQGAYEQYF
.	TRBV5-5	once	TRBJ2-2	TGTGCCAGCAGCTTGGAGGCAGACACCGGGGAGCTGTTTTTT	CASSLEADTGELFF
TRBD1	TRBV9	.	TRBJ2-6	TGTGCCAGCAGCGTGGGGGACAGACGGAACTCTGGGGCCAACGTCCTGACTTTC	CASSVGDRRNSGANVLTF
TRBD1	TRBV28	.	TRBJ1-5	TGTGCCAGCAGCCTGGGACAGGCAAATCAGCCCCAGCATTTT	CASSLGQANQPQHF